This T cell receptor beta chain was identified in a study of monozygotic twins with inflammatory bowel disease. General study findings and limits: Healthy twins shared more clonotypes with others than IBD patients, most markedly active ones. No difference in repertoire similarity was seen between concordant and discordant twins, possibly because power was limited.

Germline V gives CDR1 LNHDA, CDR2 SQIVND (reference sequence). The CDR3 is 14 residues long. For this clonotype: Antigen: not known.

From its re-call of the 5' RACE reads, TCRdb lists each CDR3 protein once, without DNA. The sample totals 440,000 or so distinct CDR3 sequences. Source material: blood. The rearrangement links TRBV19 to TRBJ1-5. The source of this sequence is a human donor with ulcerative colitis or Crohn's disease, or a healthy co-twin of an affected twin (not recorded which). The CDR3 is CASSSQNSNQPQHF. Based on the CDR3 plus reference TRBV19 and TRBJ1-5, the full variable domain is DGGITQSPKYLFRKEGQNVTLSCEQNLNHDAMYWYRQDPGQGLRLIYYSQIVNDFQKGDIAEGYSVSREKKESFPLTVTSAQKNPTAFYLCASSSQNSNQPQHFGDGTRLSIL.